One sample yielded the 25 T cell receptor beta chains listed below, sequenced in a study of spatial heterogeneity in lung cancer. TCRdb passed the 5' RACE reads through MiXCR, listing each CDR3 protein once. The table includes about 120,000 distinct CDR3 sequences, 9% to 15% detected once. This sample's time point: blood at routine non-recurrence follow-up after resection. Whole RNA came from tumor, nontumor lung or frozen PBMC and was sequenced without being sorted. This specimen was PBMCs, taken at follow-up. The receptors here all came from a male donor with early-stage non-small cell lung cancer.

This clonotype was picked up many times. The chain joins TRBV3-1 to TRBJ2-1; 13 bases map to TRBD2. Trimming removed 4 bases from V and 2 bases from J; junction bases left unmatched: 2. The germline V gene has CDR1 LGHDT and CDR2 YNNKEL (reference sequence). The length of the CDR3 is 16 residues. The CDR3 DNA is TGTGCCAGCAGCCGGGGACTAGCGGGGCCCTACAATGAGCAGTTCTTC. This codes for CASSRGLAGPYNEQFF.

Many counts were recorded for this clonotype. The chain joins TRBV27 to TRBJ2-7; 7 bases map to TRBD1. V dropped 5 bases and J dropped 3; count of bases not matched to a gene: 13. This CDR3 has 16 residues. Germline-derived CDR1 and CDR2 are MNHEY and SMNVEV (reference sequence). The CDR3 reads CASSQLIRRTGYEQYF. The CDR3 region has the DNA TGTGCCAGCAGTCAACTCATTCGCAGGACAGGCTACGAGCAGTACTTC.

This clonotype has just a few counts. This chain uses TRBV6-2 or TRBV6-3 with TRBJ1-2; tentatively, D is TRBD1 (5 bases). This CDR3 spans 14 amino acids. V lost 5 bases and J lost 4, with 14 bases in between. Germline-derived CDR1 and CDR2 are MNHEY and SVGEGT. This CDR3 reads CASSEGTDFYGYTF. The CDR3 region has the DNA TGTGCCAGCAGTGAGGGGACTGACTTCTATGGCTACACCTTC.

Many counts were recorded for this clonotype. The rearrangement uses TRBV9 and TRBJ2-1; D gene ambiguous. Germline assignment: CDR1 SGDLS and CDR2 YYNGEE. This CDR3 is built from 16 residues. V was pared by 0 bases and J by 5 bases, with 15 bases between. The CDR3 nucleotides are TGTGCCAGCAGCGTAGCACTGTCAGTAACGGACAATGAGCAGTTCTTC. Translated: CASSVALSVTDNEQFF.

This clonotype was found many times. The chain is built from TRBV20-1 and TRBJ2-1; 9 bases are shared with TRBD2. The junction had 9 bases not matched to a gene; V was cut back by 3 bases and J by 3 bases. Germline CDR1 reads DFQATT; CDR2 reads SNEGSKA (reference sequence). The CDR3 has 16 residues. The CDR3 loop is CSARALAGPFYNEQFF. The CDR3 DNA is TGCAGTGCTAGGGCGCTAGCGGGGCCCTTCTACAATGAGCAGTTCTTC.

The J gene is TRBJ2-5, the V gene TRBV20-1, with a possible D match to TRBD1 (6 bases). Trimming pared 5 bases from V and 2 bases from J, leaving 12 bases between. In germline, CDR1 is DFQATT, CDR2 SNEGSKA (reference sequence). There are 13 residues in the CDR3. The CDR3 DNA reads as TGCAGTGCTGGCAGGGGAACTCAAGAGACCCAGTACTTC. Its protein product is CSAGRGTQETQYF.

This clonotype has more than one count but fewer than ten. The chain combines TRBV20-1 with TRBJ2-1; D unclear. Germline V gene sequence: CDR1 DFQATT, CDR2 SNEGSKA (reference sequence). The CDR3 spans 10 residues. Trimming cost V 5 bases and J 12 bases, with 11 bases left between them. As DNA, the CDR3 is TGCAGTGCTCGAGTGATTATGCAGTTCTTC. Amino acid sequence: CSARVIMQFF.

At least ten counts were recorded for this clonotype. The gene calls are TRBV20-1 and TRBJ1-5; no firm D call. Deletions cut 4 bases from V and 6 bases from J, with 25 bases between. CDR3 length equals 17 residues. Looked up from germline, CDR1 is DFQATT and CDR2 is SNEGSKA (reference sequence). The CDR3 region is CSATEKIGAIIGQPQHF. CDR3 nucleotide sequence: TGCAGTGCTACCGAGAAGATCGGAGCAATCATAGGTCAGCCCCAGCATTTT.

This clonotype was recorded many times. The chain has TRBV3-1 and TRBJ1-1; 7 nucleotides align to TRBD1. Trimming at V came to 2 bases and at J to 4 bases, leaving 4 bases not matched to a gene. Per germline, CDR1 LGHDT and CDR2 YNNKEL (reference sequence). CDR3 length: 14 residues. The CDR3, as DNA: TGTGCCAGCAGCCAACTCGGGACAGTCACTGAAGCTTTCTTT. Translated, it gives CASSQLGTVTEAFF.

V is TRBV24-1 and J is TRBJ1-2, with 7 bases matching TRBD1. J gave up 3 bases and V 9 bases, and 3 bases lay outside the gene matches. This CDR3 has 12 residues. CDR1 KGHDR and CDR2 SFDVKD come from the germline V gene. CDR3 DNA sequence: TGTGCCACCCGGGACAGTGACTATGGCTACACCTTC. Translation gives CATRDSDYGYTF.

Ten or more counts support this clonotype. This sequence joins TRBV6-2 or TRBV6-3 and TRBJ2-7; possibly TRBD2 for D (7 bases). The CDR3 totals 15 residues. The germline V gene encodes CDR1 MNHEY and CDR2 SVGEGT. V was cut by 2 bases and J by 3 bases, with 14 bases left in between. In DNA, the CDR3 is TGTGCCAGCAGTTACGACGGACTAGGGGGCTACGAGCAGTACTTC. It codes for CASSYDGLGGYEQYF.

This clonotype was detected a few times. V usage is TRBV5-1 and J usage is TRBJ1-2, with a possible D match to TRBD1 (6 bases). The germline gives CDR1 SGHRS, CDR2 YFSETQ. With 0 bases removed from V and 5 bases from J, the gap between germline ends came to 11 bases. This CDR3 spans 14 amino acids. The CDR3: CASSLENRDYGYTF. CDR3 DNA sequence: TGCGCCAGCAGCTTGGAGAACAGGGATTATGGCTACACCTTC.

This chain connects TRBV29-1 to TRBJ2-6; TRBD1 matches 10 bases. Germline V lookup: CDR1 SQVTM, CDR2 ANQGSEA. V was pared by 4 bases and J by 2 bases, with 2 bases of the junction left unmatched. The CDR3 length is 15 residues. CDR3 coding DNA: TGCAGCGTTGCGGGACAGGGGACTGGGGCCAACGTCCTGACTTTC. This sequence encodes CSVAGQGTGANVLTF.

There are a few counts of this clonotype. The rearrangement links TRBV11-2 to TRBJ2-3; 9 bases match TRBD1. Germline trimming cut 6 bases from V and 6 bases from J; bases unmatched to any gene: 13. The CDR3 is 16 amino acids. CDR1 SGHAT and CDR2 FQNNGV come from the germline V gene. The CDR3 DNA reads as TGTGCCAGCAGGAAACCCGGGACAGGGAATAGGGATACGCAGTATTTT. This encodes CASRKPGTGNRDTQYF.

This clonotype was seen only a few times. The chain uses TRBV5-1 and TRBJ2-1; no clear D gene. The V gene's germline CDR1 is SGHRS and CDR2 YFSETQ. V was cut by 4 bases and J by 0 bases, with 5 bases left in between. This CDR3 contains 13 residues. The CDR3 reads CASSTRSYNEQFF. For the CDR3, the DNA is TGCGCCAGCAGCACGCGCTCCTACAATGAGCAGTTCTTC.

This chain joins TRBV28 and TRBJ1-1; possible D gene TRBD1, 6 bases. The V end was cut by 6 bases, the J end by 6 bases, with 14 bases between. The germline V gene encodes CDR1 MDHEN and CDR2 SYDVKM. The CDR3 consists of 13 residues. This CDR3 is CASRVGGVPEAFF. The CDR3 DNA reads as TGTGCCAGCAGGGTAGGGGGGGTGCCTGAAGCTTTCTTT.

This clonotype was seen a few times. The chain joins TRBV25-1 to TRBJ2-1, with D unclear. CDR3 length: 14 amino acids. Per germline, CDR1 MGHDK and CDR2 SYGVNS. Between the trimmed V and J ends, which lost 8 bases and 0 bases, there was a span of 11 bases. Here the CDR3 DNA reads TGTGCCAGCGGCGACATAAGCTCCTACAATGAGCAGTTCTTC. Amino acids: CASGDISSYNEQFF. Variable domain in full (rest from reference TRBV25-1 and TRBJ2-1): EADIYQTPRYLVIGTGKKITLECSQTMGHDKMYWYQQDPGMELHLIHYSYGVNSTEKGDLSSESTVSRIRTEHFPLTLESARPSHTSQYLCASGDISSYNEQFFGPGTRLTVL.

This clonotype was picked up many times. J is TRBJ1-1 and V is TRBV7-6; D gene unclear. The CDR3 contains 15 residues. Germline CDR1 is SGHVS and CDR2 is FNYEAQ. Trimming took 2 bases from V and 2 from J, leaving 12 bases between them. In nucleotides, the CDR3 is TGTGCCAGCAGCTTACTACCGGGCCTCAACACTGAAGCTTTCTTT. Translating it yields CASSLLPGLNTEAFF.

This clonotype appeared a few times. The chain has TRBV7-3 and TRBJ2-3; the D call may be TRBD1 or TRBD2 (6 bases each). Germline V lookup: CDR1 SGHTA, CDR2 FQGTGA. Trimming took off 4 bases at V and 5 bases at J, with 16 bases between the two ends. The CDR3 extends over 15 amino acids. CDR3 coding DNA: TGTGCCAGCAGCTCCGAGGGGGGCGAGTTAGATACGCAGTATTTT. As protein: CASSSEGGELDTQYF.

V gene TRBV9 combines with J gene TRBJ2-3; D tentatively reads TRBD1 or TRBD2 (5 bases each). The CDR3 length is 16 residues. Trimming stripped 2 bases from V and 0 bases from J, with 13 bases between. Germline V lookup: CDR1 SGDLS, CDR2 YYNGEE. This chain's CDR3 is CASSVVTGTSTDTQYF. CDR3 coding DNA: TGTGCCAGCAGCGTGGTTACCGGGACCAGCACAGATACGCAGTATTTT.

The chain joins TRBV28 to TRBJ1-2; perhaps TRBD1 as D (6 bases). CDR3 size: 13 residues. Trimming took 3 bases from V and 8 from J, leaving 13 bases between them. The germline V gene has CDR1 MDHEN and CDR2 SYDVKM. The CDR3 spells CASSFRQAGGYTF. As DNA, the CDR3 is TGTGCCAGCAGTTTCAGACAGGCTGGGGGCTACACCTTC.

In its sample, this clonotype ranks as medium-sized (0.01 to 0.1%). The rearrangement uses TRBV4-3 and TRBJ2-1; TRBD2 might be the D (7 bases). This CDR3 region has 17 residues. Trimming cost V 0 bases and J 7 bases, with 19 bases left between them. The germline CDR1 and CDR2 sequences are LGHNA and YSLEER. CDR3 protein: CASSQDLRAGRGNEQFF. CDR3 DNA sequence: TGCGCCAGCAGCCAAGATCTTCGGGCGGGGAGGGGGAATGAGCAGTTCTTC.

V gene TRBV4-3 combines with J gene TRBJ1-2; the D is unclear. V lost 0 bases to trimming and J lost 7 bases, with 15 bases between them. The CDR3 spans 15 residues. In germline, CDR1 is LGHNA, CDR2 YSLEER. The CDR3 region is CASSQDGEGLSGYTF. DNA for the CDR3: TGCGCCAGCAGCCAAGATGGCGAAGGGCTTTCTGGCTACACCTTC.

Ten or more counts support this clonotype. The chain uses TRBV12-3 or TRBV12-4 and TRBJ1-5; D is uncertain. The CDR3 totals 13 residues. V lost 5 bases and J 0 bases, leaving 5 bases between the germline ends. The CDR3 DNA reads TGTGCCAGCAGTAGAGTTAGCAATCAGCCCCAGCATTTT. This gives the protein CASSRVSNQPQHF.

This clonotype was detected a few times. The genes are TRBV14 and TRBJ1-2, with D unclear. The CDR3 has 15 residues. Germline V gives CDR1 SGHDN, CDR2 FVKESK. Trimming took off 1 base at V and 7 bases at J, with 16 bases between the two ends. The CDR3 DNA reads TGTGCCAGCAGCCAAGGTGGAACTCGTTCCATTGGCTACACCTTC. Amino acids: CASSQGGTRSIGYTF.